These 9 T cell receptor beta chains were all obtained from the same sample, sequenced in a study of T cells in Graves' hyperthyroidism and ophthalmopathy. Amplification of TCR beta CDR3 regions used RNA as the template. An initial round of RT-PCR targeting the TCR CDR3 relied on the HTBI primer set. TCRdb reanalysed the multiplex PCR reads using MiXCR and keeps one entry per CDR3 protein. The sample records about 640,000 distinct CDR3 sequences, less than 25% being singletons. Input material: blood. The receptor set was obtained from a man aged 25 to 45 with Graves' ophthalmopathy.

This chain uses TRBV20-1 with TRBJ2-6; perhaps TRBD1 as D (6 bases). The germline CDR1 and CDR2 sequences are DFQATT and SNEGSKA (reference sequence). The CDR3 covers 16 residues. V was cut by 1 base and J by 2 bases, with 12 bases left in between. CDR3 protein: CSARVLTGAGANVLTF. CDR3 DNA sequence: TGCAGTGCTAGAGTCCTGACAGGAGCTGGGGCCAACGTCCTGACTTTC.

This clonotype was seen ten or more times. The CDR3 region is CASSLNPSVETQYF. For the CDR3, the DNA is TGTGCCAGCAGTTTAAACCCCTCCGTGGAGACCCAGTACTTC. J is TRBJ2-5 and V is TRBV12-3 or TRBV12-4; the D is unclear. V was shortened by 2 bases and J by 5 bases, with 12 bases between the two germline ends. The CDR3 totals 14 residues.

The chain employs TRBV14 and TRBJ2-1, with TRBD2 matching over 10 bases. There are 15 residues in the CDR3. The germline V gene has CDR1 SGHDN and CDR2 FVKESK. V shed 3 bases, J shed 9 bases, and the junction held 8 bases outside the gene matches. CDR3 sequence reads: CASSHSLAGVGEQFF. CDR3 coding DNA: TGTGCCAGCAGCCACTCCCTAGCGGGAGTGGGTGAGCAGTTCTTC.

The chain employs TRBV20-1 and TRBJ1-2; D is unclear. The CDR3 totals 13 residues. Trimming took off 3 bases at V and 6 bases at J, with 14 bases between the two ends. In germline, CDR1 is DFQATT, CDR2 SNEGSKA (reference sequence). CDR3 DNA sequence: TGCAGTGCTAGGCCACACATAGGTGATGGCTACACCTTC. It is translated as CSARPHIGDGYTF.

This clonotype was observed many times. V gene TRBV28 combines with J gene TRBJ1-5; D is possibly TRBD1 (6 bases). V was cut by 4 bases and J by 2 bases, with 12 bases left in between. The length of the CDR3 is 15 residues. Germline assignment: CDR1 MDHEN and CDR2 SYDVKM. CDR3 DNA: TGTGCCAGCAGTTGGGGGGGGGGCGGCAATCAGCCCCAGCATTTT. It encodes CASSWGGGGNQPQHF.

The rearrangement links TRBV28 to TRBJ2-2; 13 bases map to TRBD2. Per the germline V gene, CDR1 is MDHEN and CDR2 is SYDVKM. This CDR3 contains 20 residues. V lost 6 bases and J lost 1; bases outside the gene matches: 14. This CDR3 is CASREAGLAGASGNTGELFF. CDR3 bases: TGTGCCAGCAGGGAAGCCGGACTAGCGGGAGCGAGTGGGAACACCGGGGAGCTGTTTTTT.

The table lists this clonotype with a few counts. The CDR3 sequence is CASTPNGLAGSEQYF. The CDR3 DNA is TGTGCCAGCACTCCAAACGGGCTAGCTGGCTCCGAGCAGTACTTC. This chain uses TRBV6-1 with TRBJ2-7; D might be TRBD2 (5 bases). CDR3 length equals 15 residues. In germline, CDR1 is MNHNS, CDR2 SASEGT. V dropped 7 bases and J dropped 6 bases, with 22 bases sitting between them.

This clonotype occurred a few times. The rearrangement uses TRBV20-1 and TRBJ1-5, with unresolved D. CDR1 DFQATT and CDR2 SNEGSKA come from the germline V gene (reference sequence). V was shortened by 7 bases and J by 1 base, with 14 bases between the two germline ends. CDR3 length equals 14 residues. CDR3 nucleotide sequence: TGCAGTGTTAGTCACGGGGTGAGCAATCAGCCCCAGCATTTT. It yields the protein CSVSHGVSNQPQHF.

The chain combines TRBV5-1 with TRBJ2-5; 8 bases are shared with TRBD2. CDR1 and CDR2 (germline): SGHRS, YFSETQ. With 4 bases clipped from V and 13 bases from J, the junction kept 9 bases outside the gene matches. This CDR3 spans 12 amino acids. The CDR3, as DNA: TGCGCCAGCAGCGTCCGGAGCGGGAGCCCGTACTTC. Its protein is CASSVRSGSPYF.